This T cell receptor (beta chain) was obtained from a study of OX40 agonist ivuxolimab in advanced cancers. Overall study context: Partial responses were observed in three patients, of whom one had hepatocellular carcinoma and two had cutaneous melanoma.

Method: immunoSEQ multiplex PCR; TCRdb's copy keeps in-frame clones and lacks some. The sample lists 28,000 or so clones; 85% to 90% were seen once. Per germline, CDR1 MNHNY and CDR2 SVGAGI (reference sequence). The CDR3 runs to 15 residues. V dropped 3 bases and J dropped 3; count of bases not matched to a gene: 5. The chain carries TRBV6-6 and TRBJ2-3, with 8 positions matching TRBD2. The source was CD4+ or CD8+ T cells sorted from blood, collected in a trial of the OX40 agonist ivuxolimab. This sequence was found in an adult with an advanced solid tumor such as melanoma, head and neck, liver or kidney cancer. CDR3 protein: CASSYLAGGTDTQYF. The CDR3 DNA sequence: TGTGCCAGCAGTTATCTAGCGGGTGGGACAGATACGCAGTATTTT.